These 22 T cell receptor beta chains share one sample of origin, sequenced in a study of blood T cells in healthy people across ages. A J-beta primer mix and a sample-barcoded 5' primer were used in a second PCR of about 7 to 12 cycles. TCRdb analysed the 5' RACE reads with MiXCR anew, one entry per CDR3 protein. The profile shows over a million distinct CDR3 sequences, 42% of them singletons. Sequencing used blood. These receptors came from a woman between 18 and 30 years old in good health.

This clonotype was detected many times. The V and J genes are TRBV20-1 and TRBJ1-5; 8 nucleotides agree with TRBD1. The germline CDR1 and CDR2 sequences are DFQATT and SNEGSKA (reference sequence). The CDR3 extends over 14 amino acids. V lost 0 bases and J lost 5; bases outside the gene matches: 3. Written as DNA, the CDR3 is TGCAGTGCTAGAGATCGGACAGGGCATCAGCCCCAGCATTTT. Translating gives CSARDRTGHQPQHF.

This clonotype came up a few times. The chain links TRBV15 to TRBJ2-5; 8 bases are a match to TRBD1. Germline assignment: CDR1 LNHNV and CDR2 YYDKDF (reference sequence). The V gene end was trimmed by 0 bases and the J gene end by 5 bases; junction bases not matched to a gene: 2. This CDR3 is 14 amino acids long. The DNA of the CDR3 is TGTGCCACCAGCAGAGACAGGGGGCCGGAGACCCAGTACTTC. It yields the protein CATSRDRGPETQYF.

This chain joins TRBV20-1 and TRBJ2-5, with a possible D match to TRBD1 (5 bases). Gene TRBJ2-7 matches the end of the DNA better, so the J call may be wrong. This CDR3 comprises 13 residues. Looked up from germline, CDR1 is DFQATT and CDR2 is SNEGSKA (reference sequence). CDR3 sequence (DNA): TGCAGTGCTAGGGTCAAGGGGACCTACGAGCAGTACTTC. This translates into CSARVKGTYEQYF.

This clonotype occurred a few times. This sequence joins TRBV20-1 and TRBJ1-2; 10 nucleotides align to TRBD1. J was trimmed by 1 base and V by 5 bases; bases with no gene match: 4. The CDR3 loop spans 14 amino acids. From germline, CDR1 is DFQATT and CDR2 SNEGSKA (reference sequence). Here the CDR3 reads CSAVGTGVNYGYTF. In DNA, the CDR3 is TGCAGTGCTGTGGGGACAGGGGTTAACTATGGCTACACCTTC.

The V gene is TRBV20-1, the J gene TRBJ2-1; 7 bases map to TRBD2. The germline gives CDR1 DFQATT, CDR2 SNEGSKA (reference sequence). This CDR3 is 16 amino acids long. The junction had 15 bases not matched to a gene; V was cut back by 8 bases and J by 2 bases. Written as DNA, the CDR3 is TGCAGTCCATGTTACCGAACCGGGGGGACCTACAATGAGCAGTTCTTC. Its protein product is CSPCYRTGGTYNEQFF.

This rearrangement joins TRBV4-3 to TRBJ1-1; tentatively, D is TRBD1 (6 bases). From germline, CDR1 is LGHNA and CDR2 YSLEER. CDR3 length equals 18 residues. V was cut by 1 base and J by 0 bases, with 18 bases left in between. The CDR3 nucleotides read TGCGCCAGCAGCCAAGTCATAATCTTTGGACAGCTGAACACTGAAGCTTTCTTT. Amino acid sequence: CASSQVIIFGQLNTEAFF.

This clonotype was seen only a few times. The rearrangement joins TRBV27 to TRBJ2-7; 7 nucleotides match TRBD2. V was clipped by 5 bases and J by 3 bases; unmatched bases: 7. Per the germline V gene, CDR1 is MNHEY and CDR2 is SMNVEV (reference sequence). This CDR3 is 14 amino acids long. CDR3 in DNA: TGTGCCAGCAGTCCCTGGACTAGTGGCTACGAGCAGTACTTC. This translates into CASSPWTSGYEQYF.

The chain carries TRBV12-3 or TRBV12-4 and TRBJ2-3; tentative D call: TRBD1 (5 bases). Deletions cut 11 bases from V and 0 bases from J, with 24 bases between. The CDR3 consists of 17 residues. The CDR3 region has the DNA TGTGCCTCTCAAAGGGCAGGGAATTGGGCTAGCACAGATACGCAGTATTTT. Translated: CASQRAGNWASTDTQYF.

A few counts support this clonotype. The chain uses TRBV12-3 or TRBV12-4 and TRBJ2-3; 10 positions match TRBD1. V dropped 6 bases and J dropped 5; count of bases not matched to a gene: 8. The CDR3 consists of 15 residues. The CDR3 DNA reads TGTGCCAGCAGACCCGGGACAGGGGAGGAAGATACGCAGTATTTT. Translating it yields CASRPGTGEEDTQYF.

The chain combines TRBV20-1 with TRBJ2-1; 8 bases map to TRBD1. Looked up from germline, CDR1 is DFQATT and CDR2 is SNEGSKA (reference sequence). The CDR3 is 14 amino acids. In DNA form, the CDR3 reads TGCAGCCACAGGGGGTGGATCGGGCACAATGAGCAGTTCTTC. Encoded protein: CSHRGWIGHNEQFF.

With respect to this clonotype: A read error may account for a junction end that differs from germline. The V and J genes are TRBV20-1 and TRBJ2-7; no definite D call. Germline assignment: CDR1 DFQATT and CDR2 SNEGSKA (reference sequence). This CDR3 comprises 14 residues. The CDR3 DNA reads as TGCATTGCTACAAAGACACGAGCTACCTACGAGCAGTACTTC. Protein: CIATKTRATYEQYF.

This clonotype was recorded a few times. Written as DNA, the CDR3 is TGTGCCAGCAGCCCGGGGGGGCGCAGTGAAAAACTGTTTTTT. This gives the protein CASSPGGRSEKLFF. V is TRBV7-2 and J is TRBJ1-4, with D possibly TRBD1 on 6 matching bases. There are 14 residues in the CDR3. Germline CDR1 reads SGHTA; CDR2 reads FQGNSA. V lost 5 bases, J lost 7 bases, and 14 bases lay in between.

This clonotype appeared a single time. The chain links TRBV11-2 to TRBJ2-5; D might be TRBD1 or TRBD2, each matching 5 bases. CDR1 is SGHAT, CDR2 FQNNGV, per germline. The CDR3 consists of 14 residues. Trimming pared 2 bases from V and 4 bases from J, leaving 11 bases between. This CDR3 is CASSLYGGVETQYF. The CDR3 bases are TGTGCCAGCAGCTTATATGGGGGAGTAGAGACCCAGTACTTC.

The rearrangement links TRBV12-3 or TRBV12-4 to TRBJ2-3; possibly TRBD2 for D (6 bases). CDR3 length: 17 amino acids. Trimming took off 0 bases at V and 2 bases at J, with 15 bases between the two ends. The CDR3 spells CASSLANRDFNTDTQYF. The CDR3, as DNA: TGTGCCAGCAGTTTAGCGAACCGGGACTTCAACACAGATACGCAGTATTTT.

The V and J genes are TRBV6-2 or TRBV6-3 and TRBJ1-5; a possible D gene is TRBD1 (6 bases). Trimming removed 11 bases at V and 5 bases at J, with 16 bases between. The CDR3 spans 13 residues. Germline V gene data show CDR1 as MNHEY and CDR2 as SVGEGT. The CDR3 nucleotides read TGTGCCGGGGGCCAGACTCCTTATCAGCCCCAGCATTTT. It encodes CAGGQTPYQPQHF.

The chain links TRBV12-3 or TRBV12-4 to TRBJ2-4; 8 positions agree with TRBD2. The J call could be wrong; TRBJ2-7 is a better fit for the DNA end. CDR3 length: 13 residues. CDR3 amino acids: CASRAGEAYEQYF. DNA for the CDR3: TGTGCCAGCAGAGCGGGGGAGGCCTACGAGCAGTACTTC.

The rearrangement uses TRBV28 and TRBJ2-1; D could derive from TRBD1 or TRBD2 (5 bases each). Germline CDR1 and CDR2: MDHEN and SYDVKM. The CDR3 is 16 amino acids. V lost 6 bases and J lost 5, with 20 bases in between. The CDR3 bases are TGTGCCAGCAGCCCCACCCCCGGGGACCGCAACAATGAGCAGTTCTTC. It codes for CASSPTPGDRNNEQFF.

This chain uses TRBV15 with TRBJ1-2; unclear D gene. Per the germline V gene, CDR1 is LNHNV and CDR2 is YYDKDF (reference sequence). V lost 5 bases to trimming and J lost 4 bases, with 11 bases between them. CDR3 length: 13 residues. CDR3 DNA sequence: TGTGCCACCAGCCCAATGGACGGCTATGGCTACACCTTC. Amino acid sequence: CATSPMDGYGYTF.

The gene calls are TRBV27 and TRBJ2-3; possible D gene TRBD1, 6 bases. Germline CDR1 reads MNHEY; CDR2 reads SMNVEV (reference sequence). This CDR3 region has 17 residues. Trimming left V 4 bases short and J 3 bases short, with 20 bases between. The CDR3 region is CASSYSIRGGDTDTQYF. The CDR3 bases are TGTGCCAGCAGTTACTCTATCAGGGGTGGGGATACAGATACGCAGTATTTT.

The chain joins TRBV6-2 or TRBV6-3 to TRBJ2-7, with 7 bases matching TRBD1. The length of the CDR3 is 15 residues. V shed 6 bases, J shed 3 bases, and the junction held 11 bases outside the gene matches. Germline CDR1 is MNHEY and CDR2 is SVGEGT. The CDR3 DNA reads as TGTGCCAGCAGAACAGGGGTGAGCTCTCTCTACGAGCAGTACTTC. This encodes CASRTGVSSLYEQYF.

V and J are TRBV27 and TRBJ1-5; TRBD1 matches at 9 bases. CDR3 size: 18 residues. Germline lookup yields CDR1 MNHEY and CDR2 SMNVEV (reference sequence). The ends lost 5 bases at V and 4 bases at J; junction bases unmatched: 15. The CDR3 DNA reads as TGTGCCAGCAGTCCCTCCCTGTGGGACAGGGTGGGTAATCAGCCCCAGCATTTT. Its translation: CASSPSLWDRVGNQPQHF.

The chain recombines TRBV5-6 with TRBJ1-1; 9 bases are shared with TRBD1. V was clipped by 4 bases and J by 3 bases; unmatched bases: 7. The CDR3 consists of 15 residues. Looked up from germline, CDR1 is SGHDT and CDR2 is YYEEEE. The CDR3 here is CASSGDRAVYTEAFF. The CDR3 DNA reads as TGTGCCAGCAGCGGGGACAGGGCCGTTTACACTGAAGCTTTCTTT.